The sequence of this TCR beta chain was determined in a study of lymphopenia after photon versus proton radiotherapy (dated by TCRdb to between 2019 and 2020). With regard to the full study: In patients with gastrointestinal tumors who developed high-grade lymphopenia, the study compared the immunological effects of photon radiation therapy with those of proton radiation therapy. The cohort included some 20 patients with gastrointestinal tumors who developed lymphopenia after receiving either photon or proton therapy. The goal of the study was to characterize the differences between the two radiation modalities in how they affect the immune system. Findings and caveats that apply to the study as a whole: Across the cohort, an inverse correlation was found between a larger post-nadir drop in TCR diversity and overall survival time among patients who died. Once the lymphocyte count had reached its nadir, the repertoires of photon-treated patients showed oligoclonal expansion, particularly of CD8+ Temra cells, and this expansion drove the decline in diversity. The authors looked at the survival association only in patients who died, and they framed better survival with proton therapy as a possibility rather than a demonstrated result. Relative stability during treatment was observed in proton-treated patients, whereas loss of naive T cells and TCR diversity and gain of effector/memory populations were observed in photon-treated patients.

On this clone: There is no known antigen for this receptor. Base qualities are not recorded, but no much larger clone differs from it by a single base.

Its CDR3 holds 17 amino acids, cysteine through phenylalanine. CDR3 DNA only is kept here, 51 bases in frame from base 1. V is trimmed back by 4 bases and J by 5 bases, and the junction contains 6 bases that no gene match accounts for. CDR1 is given as LNHDA and CDR2 as SQIVND, both from the germline V gene (reference sequence). Preparation of the library involved the immunoSEQ multiplex PCR assay. T cell repertoires were profiled with deep sequencing of rearranged TCR beta loci together with multiparametric flow cytometry. TCRdb carries this immuneACCESS record with in-frame sequences only. Its versions omit some clonotypes, under half of them owing to an unresolved V gene in the studies checked, with the rest unexplained. The sample has about 60,000 clones on record, 65% to 85% of them singletons. The ten largest clones capture 2.1% of the sample.

The receptor comes from a man aged 55 to 69 with pancreatic cancer. The material was peripheral blood, obtained from a patient treated with proton-based radiotherapy. The sequence joins TRBV19 to TRBJ2-2; TRBD2 fits 14 bases in the junction. The DNA sequence reads TGTGCCAGTAGTAAGACTAGCGGGAGGGCCTCTACCGGGGAGCTGTTTTTT. This codes for CASSKTSGRASTGELFF. The CDR3, completed at both ends by the reference TRBV19 and TRBJ2-2 genes, gives the full variable domain DGGITQSPKYLFRKEGQNVTLSCEQNLNHDAMYWYRQDPGQGLRLIYYSQIVNDFQKGDIAEGYSVSREKKESFPLTVTSAQKNPTAFYLCASSKTSGRASTGELFFGEGSRLTVL.